The 26 T cell receptor beta chains listed next were all sequenced from one sample in a study of blood T cell repertoires in COVID-19. Measured with immunoSEQ multiplex PCR; TCRdb has only the in-frame clones, and not every one. The sample contains under 200,000 clones, under 90% of which appear only once. Input material: PBMCs or T cells enriched from blood (not recorded which). The receptors come from a man in his sixties who had recovered from COVID-19.

This rearrangement joins TRBV24-1 to TRBJ1-5, with D unclear. V was cut by 5 bases and J by 7 bases, with 14 bases left in between. Germline V lookup: CDR1 KGHDR, CDR2 SFDVKD. The CDR3 is 14 amino acids. CDR3 region: CATSVGEGFQPQHF. Here the CDR3 DNA reads TGTGCCACCAGTGTGGGAGAGGGCTTCCAGCCCCAGCATTTT.

The CDR3 loop reads CASSSPGGFLEQYF. Written as DNA, the CDR3 is TGTGCCAGCAGCTCCCCAGGAGGCTTCCTTGAGCAGTACTTC. The chain carries TRBV7-2 and TRBJ2-7; the D gene is possibly TRBD2 (5 bases). The CDR3 spans 14 residues. V gave up 4 bases and J gave up 7 bases, with 17 bases separating them. Germline loops: CDR1 SGHTA, CDR2 FQGNSA. Full variable domain (rest looked up from reference TRBV7-2 and TRBJ2-7): GAGVSQSPSNKVTEKGKDVELRCDPISGHTALYWYRQSLGQGLEFLIYFQGNSAPDKSGLPSDRFSAERTGGSVSTLTIQRTQQEDSAVYLCASSSPGGFLEQYFGPGTRLTVT.

CDR3 region: CASLGGLRTTEAFF. The CDR3 nucleotides read TGTGCCAGCTTGGGAGGGCTCCGGACCACTGAAGCTTTCTTT. The chain uses TRBV28 and TRBJ1-1; D is undetermined. The ends were cut back, 8 bases at V and 4 bases at J, with 17 bases in the middle. CDR1 MDHEN and CDR2 SYDVKM come from the germline V gene. The CDR3 extends over 14 amino acids.

As DNA, the CDR3 is TGTGCCAGCAGCCGGCCGCTGGGACTAGGATCCGATGAGCAGTTCTTC. It translates to CASSRPLGLGSDEQFF. This chain uses TRBV3-1 (or the pseudogene TRBV3-2) with TRBJ2-1, with TRBD2 matching over 8 bases. The V gene's germline CDR1 is LGHDT and CDR2 YNNKEL (reference sequence). The CDR3 covers 16 residues. J gave up 8 bases and V 4 bases, and 13 bases lay outside the gene matches.

This clone has just a few counts. The rearrangement links TRBV5-1 to TRBJ2-1, with TRBD2 matching 10 bases. The CDR3 totals 15 residues. Germline V gene sequence: CDR1 SGHRS, CDR2 YFSETQ. With 2 bases clipped from V and 8 bases from J, the junction kept 7 bases outside the gene matches. CDR3 protein: CASSFQLAGFDEQFF. CDR3 DNA: TGCGCCAGCAGCTTTCAACTAGCGGGATTTGATGAGCAGTTCTTC.

This chain joins TRBV5-4 and TRBJ1-1; D is uncertain. Germline CDR1 SGHNT, CDR2 YYREEE (reference sequence). The germline V and J ends were trimmed by 4 bases and 0 bases, with 13 bases remaining between them. This CDR3 contains 15 residues. In nucleotides, the CDR3 is TGTGCCAGCAGCGCCGAACAGAACCTGAACACTGAAGCTTTCTTT. Protein sequence: CASSAEQNLNTEAFF. The whole variable domain, remainder taken from reference TRBV5-4 and TRBJ1-1, is ETGVTQSPTHLIKTRGQQVTLRCSSQSGHNTVSWYQQALGQGPQFIFQYYREEENGRGNFPPRFSGLQFPNYSSELNVNALELDDSALYLCASSAEQNLNTEAFFGQGTRLTVV.

This clone was detected ten times or more. At the DNA level, this CDR3 is encoded by other sequences in the same sample as well. The rearrangement links TRBV9 to TRBJ1-6, with D unclear. The CDR3 extends over 12 amino acids. V lost 0 bases to trimming and J lost 10 bases, with 5 bases between them. The germline V gene has CDR1 SGDLS and CDR2 YYNGEE. CDR3 sequence: CASSVAESPLHF. CDR3 in DNA: TGTGCCAGCAGCGTAGCAGAATCACCCCTCCACTTT.

The count of this clone is one. The V call is TRBV6-5, the J call TRBJ2-7, with a possible D match to TRBD1 (6 bases). Germline lookup yields CDR1 MNHEY and CDR2 SVGAGI. Trimming shortened V by 7 bases and J by 1 base, and 14 bases separated the two germline ends. This CDR3 has 14 amino acids. The CDR3 bases are TGTGCCAGCAATTCGGACAGAGGGTCCTACGAGCAGTACTTC. Protein sequence: CASNSDRGSYEQYF.

This chain links TRBV15 with TRBJ2-2; 8 nucleotides agree with TRBD1. The V and J ends lost 3 bases and 1 base, in that order; junction bases with no gene match: 4. This CDR3 comprises 16 residues. CDR1 and CDR2 from the germline V gene are LNHNV and YYDKDF (reference sequence). The chain's CDR3 is CATSSAGTGNTGELFF. CDR3 bases: TGTGCCACCAGCAGTGCCGGGACAGGGAACACCGGGGAGCTGTTTTTT.

In its sample, this clone was seen a few times. The V call is TRBV7-2, the J call TRBJ1-5; TRBD1 agrees at 8 bases. The V gene end was trimmed by 1 base and the J gene end by 1 base; junction bases not matched to a gene: 3. This CDR3 spans 16 amino acids. The germline CDR1 and CDR2 sequences are SGHTA and FQGNSA. CDR3 bases: TGTGCCAGCAGCTTAGTCGGGACAGGAAGCAATCAGCCCCAGCATTTT. This codes for CASSLVGTGSNQPQHF.

This chain uses TRBV30 with TRBJ1-5, with a weak D call TRBD1 (5 bases). This CDR3 contains 13 residues. Trimming stripped 2 bases from V and 0 bases from J, with 5 bases between. The germline gives CDR1 GTSNPN, CDR2 SVGIG (reference sequence). CDR3 region: CAWSRGSNQPQHF. The CDR3 DNA is TGTGCCTGGAGTAGGGGTAGCAATCAGCCCCAGCATTTT.

This chain links TRBV19 with TRBJ2-1; the match to TRBD1 covers 10 bases. CDR3 size: 16 residues. V lost 5 bases to trimming and J lost 1 base; unmatched junction nucleotides: 5. From germline, CDR1 is LNHDA and CDR2 SQIVND (reference sequence). CDR3 DNA sequence: TGTGCCAGTAGTGACCGGGACAGGGGTTCCTACAATGAGCAGTTCTTC. Residues: CASSDRDRGSYNEQFF.

This chain joins TRBV13 and TRBJ2-7, with D possibly TRBD2 on 6 matching bases. The ends were cut back, 4 bases at V and 3 bases at J, with 13 bases in the middle. From germline, CDR1 is PRHDT and CDR2 FYEKMQ (reference sequence). There are 14 residues in the CDR3. The CDR3 DNA reads TGTGCCAGCAGCTACGGGACTCGATTCTACGAGCAGTACTTC. Protein sequence: CASSYGTRFYEQYF.

This clone has more than one count but fewer than ten. DNA for the CDR3: TGTGCCAGCAGTTCTTCAACTAGCGGGAGACTGAATGAGCAGTTCTTC. It specifies CASSSSTSGRLNEQFF. The chain links TRBV28 to TRBJ2-1; 11 bases fit TRBD2. The V gene end was trimmed by 4 bases and the J gene end by 7 bases; junction bases not matched to a gene: 9. The CDR3 extends over 16 amino acids. Germline V gene lookup returns CDR1 MDHEN and CDR2 SYDVKM.

The chain has TRBV5-4 and TRBJ2-1; 10 bases agree with TRBD2. V shed 3 bases, J shed 8 bases, and the junction held 8 bases outside the gene matches. Per the germline V gene, CDR1 is SGHNT and CDR2 is YYREEE (reference sequence). This CDR3 is 15 amino acids long. This CDR3 reads CASSSQRGGFDEQFF. CDR3 bases: TGTGCCAGCAGCTCCCAGCGGGGGGGCTTCGATGAGCAGTTCTTC.

The chain uses TRBV7-8 and TRBJ1-5, with 9 bases identical to TRBD1. The V gene's germline CDR1 is SGHVS and CDR2 FQNEAQ. The CDR3 has 16 residues. Trimming at V came to 1 base and at J to 2 bases, leaving 3 bases not matched to a gene. CDR3 coding DNA: TGTGCCAGCAGCTTAGGACAGGGGGTTGGCAATCAGCCCCAGCATTTT. It translates to CASSLGQGVGNQPQHF.

The chain employs TRBV5-1 and TRBJ1-6; D gene uncertain. Per germline, CDR1 SGHRS and CDR2 YFSETQ. Trimming took 0 bases from V and 3 from J, leaving 10 bases between them. CDR3 length: 16 residues. The CDR3 sequence is CASSLVETSYNSPLHF. The CDR3 region has the DNA TGCGCCAGCAGCTTGGTTGAAACCAGCTATAATTCACCCCTCCACTTT. The full variable domain, with the rest looked up from reference TRBV5-1 and TRBJ1-6, is KAGVTQTPRYLIKTRGQQVTLSCSPISGHRSVSWYQQTPGQGLQFLFEYFSETQRNKGNFPGRFSGRQFSNSRSEMNVSTLELGDSALYLCASSLVETSYNSPLHFGNGTRLTVT.

The V call is TRBV29-1, the J call TRBJ1-1; D unclear. CDR1 SQVTM and CDR2 ANQGSEA come from the germline V gene. This CDR3 has 13 residues. The V end lost 8 bases, the J end lost 0 bases, and 13 bases lay between the germline ends. CDR3 coding DNA: TGCAGCCTCCAGGAGGGCGTGAACACTGAAGCTTTCTTT. Translated, it gives CSLQEGVNTEAFF.

This chain connects TRBV7-2 to TRBJ2-3; D is possibly TRBD2 (6 bases). Germline CDR1 and CDR2: SGHTA and FQGNSA. The CDR3 extends over 15 amino acids. V was pared by 5 bases and J by 4 bases, with 16 bases between. CDR3 sequence reads: CASSVSGGWADTQYF. For the CDR3, the DNA is TGTGCCAGCAGCGTTAGCGGAGGGTGGGCAGATACGCAGTATTTT.

CDR3 DNA: TGTGCCAGCAGTTGGCGGGAGTATTACGAGCAGTACTTC. Protein: CASSWREYYEQYF. V is TRBV7-2 and J is TRBJ2-7, with 7 bases matching TRBD2. The CDR3 loop spans 13 amino acids. Germline V CDR1 and CDR2: SGHTA, FQGNSA. The J segment lost 4 bases and the V segment lost 6 bases, leaving 6 bases of the junction unmatched.

The chain combines TRBV14 with TRBJ1-2, with 7 bases fitting TRBD1. Germline V gene lookup returns CDR1 SGHDN and CDR2 FVKESK. The V segment lost 3 bases and the J segment 2 bases; nucleotides outside the gene matches: 6. This CDR3 spans 15 amino acids. CDR3 DNA: TGTGCCAGCAGCCACCCGCGAGGGGGCAACTATGGCTACACCTTC. Translating it yields CASSHPRGGNYGYTF.

J is TRBJ1-2 and V is TRBV28; D ambiguous. Trimming pared 6 bases from V and 4 bases from J, leaving 15 bases between. Germline V gene sequence: CDR1 MDHEN, CDR2 SYDVKM. The CDR3 is 14 residues long. The CDR3 sequence: CASSPPESTYGYTF. In DNA, the CDR3 is TGTGCCAGCAGCCCACCCGAGTCCACCTATGGCTACACCTTC.

The V call is TRBV14, the J call TRBJ2-3; 7 nucleotides match TRBD1. V gave up 4 bases and J gave up 2 bases; unmatched junction bases: 12. Germline CDR1 reads SGHDN; CDR2 reads FVKESK. The CDR3 sequence is 17 residues long. Written as DNA, the CDR3 is TGTGCCAGCAGCCCCATACAGGGGATGACTTACACAGATACGCAGTATTTT. Its translation is CASSPIQGMTYTDTQYF.

The chain recombines TRBV12-5 with TRBJ2-2; 8 bases match TRBD2. The CDR3 is made up of 17 amino acids. The V and J ends lost 4 bases and 6 bases, in that order; junction bases with no gene match: 13. The germline V gene encodes CDR1 LGHNT and CDR2 FRNRAP. CDR3 loop: CASGSPPGGRVAGELFF. The CDR3 nucleotides read TGTGCTAGTGGTTCCCCCCCGGGGGGGAGGGTTGCCGGGGAGCTGTTTTTT.

The genes are TRBV28 and TRBJ2-7; 8 bases map to TRBD2. CDR3 length: 14 amino acids. Trimming took 3 bases from V and 1 from J; bases not matched to a gene: 2. Germline CDR1 is MDHEN and CDR2 is SYDVKM. CDR3 in amino acids: CASSLIAGSYEQYF. The CDR3 nucleotides are TGTGCCAGCAGTTTGATAGCGGGATCCTACGAGCAGTACTTC.

The chain recombines TRBV19 with TRBJ2-1; D may be TRBD1 (5 bases). Trimming pared 4 bases from V and 0 bases from J, leaving 13 bases between. This CDR3 has 16 amino acids. Germline CDR1 LNHDA, CDR2 SQIVND (reference sequence). Here the CDR3 reads CASSTQTVSSYNEQFF. The CDR3 DNA follows: TGTGCCAGTAGTACACAGACAGTGAGCTCCTACAATGAGCAGTTCTTC.